This TCR beta chain was profiled in a study of blood T cell repertoires in COVID-19. About the research overall: Acute-phase and convalescent COVID-19 samples originated in the United States, Italy and Spain. In each case, the material was cDNA or gDNA derived from T cells, B-cell-depleted T cells, or PBMCs.

V gave up 0 bases and J gave up 2 bases; unmatched junction bases: 3. Germline values: CDR1 LGHNA, CDR2 YSLEER. The CDR3 spans 17 residues. Authors' data handling: Estimation of nucleated cell counts relied on the amplification of reference gene primers. Generated by immunoSEQ multiplex PCR, the TCRdb table keeps only in-frame clones and is missing some. That table gives V, J and clone size, and the DNA gave D and trimming. The sample has about 380,000 clones, 85% to 90% seen once; the top ten hold 6.5%. The chain links TRBV4-3 to TRBJ2-1; 11 bases are a match to TRBD2. The sample comprised peripheral blood. The source of this sequence is a man between 18 and 35 years old with active or convalescent COVID-19. The CDR3 protein is CASSQELAGATYNEQFF. As DNA, the CDR3 is TGCGCCAGCAGCCAAGAACTAGCGGGAGCCACCTACAATGAGCAGTTCTTC.